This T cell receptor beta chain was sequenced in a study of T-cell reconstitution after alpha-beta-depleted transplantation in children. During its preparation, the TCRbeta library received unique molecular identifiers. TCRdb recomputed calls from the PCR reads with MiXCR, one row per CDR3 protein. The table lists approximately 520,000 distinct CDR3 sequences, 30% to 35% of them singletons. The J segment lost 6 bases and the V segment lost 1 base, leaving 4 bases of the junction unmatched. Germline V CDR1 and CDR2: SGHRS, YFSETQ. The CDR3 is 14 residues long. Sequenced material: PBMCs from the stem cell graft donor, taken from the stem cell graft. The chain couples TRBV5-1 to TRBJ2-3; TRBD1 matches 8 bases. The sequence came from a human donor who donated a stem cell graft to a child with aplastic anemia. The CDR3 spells CASSLQGASDTQYF. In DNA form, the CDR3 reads TGCGCCAGCAGCTTGCAGGGGGCGTCGGATACGCAGTATTTT.